This entry lists 27 T cell receptor beta chains sequenced from one sample in a study of tumor-infiltrating lymphocytes in primary liver carcinoma. The input was roughly 0.5 ug total RNA; TCR beta cDNA was made from it with a constant-region primer. Three-round nested multiplex PCR performed with slightly modified ARM-PCR produced the TCR beta libraries. The study ran its first two PCR rounds for nine to ten cycles each, using TRBV1-TRBV30 forward primers and a C-beta reverse primer. TCRdb ran MiXCR on the multiplex PCR reads and lists one entry per CDR3 protein. In the table there are under 200,000 distinct CDR3 sequences, approximately 65% of which are singletons. Unsorted whole blood served as the source of blood RNA, and germline DNA was extracted as well. Source material: peripheral blood. The receptors here all came from a woman aged 60-70 years with primary liver carcinoma and hepatitis B virus infection.

This clonotype is a singleton in its sample. The germline gene is not matched at one end of the junction; a read error may be the cause. The chain joins TRBV11-2 to TRBJ1-2; D not resolved. Germline V CDR1 and CDR2: SGHAT, FQNNGV. This CDR3 is built from 11 residues. This CDR3 reads CASCPGYDYTF. The DNA of the CDR3 is TGTGCCAGCTGCCCCGGTTATGACTACACCTTC. Combining the CDR3 with reference TRBV11-2 and TRBJ1-2 gives the whole variable domain EAGVAQSPRYKIIEKRQSVAFWCNPISGHATLYWYQQILGQGPKLLIQFQNNGVVDDSQLPKDRFSAERLKGVDSTLKIQPAKLEDSAVYLCASCPGYDYTFGSGTRLTVV.

This clonotype has just one count. This chain links TRBV11-2 with TRBJ2-1, with no clear D. Germline loops: CDR1 SGHAT, CDR2 FQNNGV. CDR3 length: 14 residues. V was pared by 9 bases and J by 6 bases, with 18 bases between. The CDR3 reads CARSPAVSLNEQFF. The CDR3 bases are TGTGCCAGGAGCCCCGCAGTTTCCCTCAATGAGCAGTTCTTC.

Concerning this clonotype itself: A much larger clonotype is one base distant, so this may be a read error. This chain links TRBV6-6 with TRBJ2-1, with 10 bases matching TRBD1. The CDR3 spans 14 residues. After removal of 5 bases from V and 7 bases from J, the junction contained 5 bases not matched to a gene. Germline V gene sequence: CDR1 MNHNY, CDR2 SVGAGI (reference sequence). CDR3 nucleotides: TGTGCCAGCAGTCAGGGACAGGGGTGGAATGAGCAGTTCTTC. This gives the protein CASSQGQGWNEQFF.

This clonotype was seen a handful of times. The chain combines TRBV28 with TRBJ1-2; 8 nucleotides align to TRBD1. The CDR3 has 15 residues. Germline values: CDR1 MDHEN, CDR2 SYDVKM. Trimming at V came to 8 bases and at J to 10 bases, leaving 18 bases not matched to a gene. In DNA, the CDR3 is TGTGCCAGCGGAGGACGGTTAGGACAGGGATCGTACTACACCTTC. It codes for CASGGRLGQGSYYTF.

This chain joins TRBV5-1 and TRBJ2-5, with TRBD2 matching over 9 bases. J was trimmed by 5 bases and V by 4 bases; bases with no gene match: 12. Germline-derived CDR1 and CDR2 are SGHRS and YFSETQ. There are 16 residues in the CDR3. The CDR3: CASSLQGLAFGETQYF. The CDR3 coding sequence is TGCGCCAGCAGCCTGCAGGGACTAGCATTTGGTGAGACCCAGTACTTC.

As for this clonotype: A much larger clone lies a single base off, so this may be a read error. This chain connects TRBV10-2 to TRBJ1-5; D call uncertain. V was shortened by 8 bases and J by 6 bases, with 11 bases between the two germline ends. CDR3 length: 12 residues. CDR1 is WSHSY and CDR2 is SAAADI in the germline V gene. The CDR3, as DNA: TGCGCCAGCGTGGGTATGGGTCAGCCCCAGCATTTT. This translates into CASVGMGQPQHF.

This clonotype was observed a few times. It may be a read error: a sequence one base away is much more abundant. The V call is TRBV12-3 or TRBV12-4, the J call TRBJ2-3; the match to TRBD2 covers 7 bases. This CDR3 comprises 14 residues. CDR3 sequence (DNA): TGTGTCAGCAGTTTAAAGGGAGGGCAGCATACGCAGTATTTT. Amino acids: CVSSLKGGQHTQYF.

The chain couples TRBV6-6 to TRBJ2-2; 9 nucleotides agree with TRBD2. Germline V CDR1 and CDR2: MNHNY, SVGAGI (reference sequence). The length of the CDR3 is 16 residues. J gave up 9 bases and V 0 bases, and 8 bases lay outside the gene matches. For the CDR3, the DNA is TGTGCCAGCAGTTACTCGGGCGGGAGGGGCGCCCGGGAGCTGTTTTTT. It specifies CASSYSGGRGARELFF.

This clonotype showed up just a few times. The gene calls are TRBV30 and TRBJ2-1, with TRBD2 identical over 8 bases. CDR1 and CDR2 (germline): GTSNPN, SVGIG (reference sequence). The CDR3 runs 13 residues. The junction had 10 bases not matched to a gene; V was cut back by 2 bases and J by 13 bases. CDR3 sequence (DNA): TGTGCCTGGAGTCCGGGGACTAGTCCTTTTCAGTTCTTC. Translated: CAWSPGTSPFQFF.

This clonotype was seen a few times. The chain links TRBV5-4 to TRBJ2-7, with 10 bases lining up with TRBD2. CDR1 and CDR2 (germline): SGHNT, YYREEE (reference sequence). Trimming cost V 4 bases and J 4 bases; bases outside gene matches: 11. This CDR3 comprises 16 residues. The chain's CDR3 is CASSRRASGRGYEQYF. CDR3 coding DNA: TGTGCCAGCAGCCGTAGGGCTAGCGGGAGAGGGTACGAGCAGTACTTC.

V and J are TRBV11-2 and TRBJ2-7, with D possibly TRBD1 on 5 matching bases. V was cut by 4 bases and J by 4 bases, with 14 bases left in between. This CDR3 has 14 residues. Germline V gene data show CDR1 as SGHAT and CDR2 as FQNNGV. The CDR3 spells CASSSDAGKYEQYF. CDR3 DNA: TGTGCCAGCAGCTCAGATGCAGGGAAGTACGAGCAGTACTTC.

This chain joins TRBV29-1 and TRBJ1-4, with 9 nucleotides matching TRBD1. This CDR3 is built from 20 residues. Germline trimming cut 3 bases from V and 2 bases from J; bases unmatched to any gene: 19. The germline gives CDR1 SQVTM, CDR2 ANQGSEA. CDR3 in amino acids: CSVDGRSGDREPATNEKLFF. As DNA, the CDR3 is TGCAGCGTTGACGGGCGGTCTGGGGACAGGGAACCTGCGACTAATGAAAAACTGTTTTTT.

This clonotype came up many times. The genes are TRBV6-5 and TRBJ1-1; 7 nucleotides line up with TRBD1. V lost 6 bases, J lost 5 bases, and 6 bases stayed unmatched. The CDR3 loop spans 13 amino acids. Germline V gene lookup returns CDR1 MNHEY and CDR2 SVGAGI. The CDR3 region is CASRTRQGTEAFF. CDR3 DNA: TGTGCCAGCAGAACCCGACAGGGAACTGAAGCTTTCTTT.

Concerning this clonotype itself: A much larger clonotype is one base distant, so this may be a read error. The chain uses TRBV4-1 and TRBJ2-7; 10 bases align to TRBD1. Trimming took 8 bases from V and 2 from J; bases not matched to a gene: 9. The V gene's germline CDR1 is MGHRA and CDR2 YSYEKL. The CDR3 extends over 15 amino acids. CDR3 nucleotides: TGCGCCAGCGGACCAAGGACAGGGGGACCCTACGAGCAGTACTTC. Translation: CASGPRTGGPYEQYF.

This clonotype was observed a few times. V is TRBV5-1 and J is TRBJ2-7; 8 bases match TRBD2. Germline CDR1 is SGHRS and CDR2 is YFSETQ. Germline trimming cut 4 bases from V and 3 bases from J; bases unmatched to any gene: 12. The length of the CDR3 is 16 residues. CDR3 region: CASSARQRESHYEQYF. The CDR3, as DNA: TGCGCCAGCAGCGCGAGGCAGCGGGAGAGCCACTACGAGCAGTACTTC.

In this sample, this clonotype turned up many times. The V and J genes are TRBV10-3 and TRBJ2-7; TRBD2 agrees at 9 bases. The germline V gene encodes CDR1 ENHRY and CDR2 SYGVKD. This CDR3 region has 14 residues. With V trimmed by 6 bases and J by 2 bases, 5 bases remained unmatched. The DNA for the CDR3 is TGTGCCATCAGGAAGACTAGCGGACCCTACGAGCAGTACTTC. It specifies CAIRKTSGPYEQYF.

This clonotype came up many times. V and J are TRBV12-3 or TRBV12-4 and TRBJ2-5, with 7 positions matching TRBD1. The CDR3 loop spans 14 amino acids. V dropped 5 bases and J dropped 2; count of bases not matched to a gene: 5. CDR3 DNA: TGTGCCAGCAGTCCCCGGGGACAGCAAGAGACCCAGTACTTC. Protein sequence: CASSPRGQQETQYF.

This clonotype was seen just once. A much larger clonotype is one base distant, so this may be a read error. The V and J genes are TRBV6-1 and TRBJ1-1; 8 bases match TRBD1. This CDR3 is 14 amino acids long. From germline, CDR1 is MNHNS and CDR2 SASEGT. The DNA for the CDR3 is TGTGCCAGGAGTGGACAGGGAGGTAGCACTGAAGCTTTCTTT. As protein: CARSGQGGSTEAFF.

In the case of this clonotype: Relative to the germline gene, one junction end is altered; a read error may explain this. This chain uses TRBV29-1 with TRBJ1-6; D gene unclear. CDR1 and CDR2 from the germline V gene are SQVTM and ANQGSEA. There are 16 residues in the CDR3. The CDR3, as DNA: TGCAGTGTTGACCCGACCGGAGGGCCTTATAATTCACCCCTCCTCTTT. Translated, it gives CSVDPTGGPYNSPLLF.

This clonotype was seen only a few times. A much larger clone lies a single base off, so this may be a read error. The chain recombines TRBV12-3 or TRBV12-4 with TRBJ2-7; D gene uncertain. CDR3 length equals 14 residues. V lost 6 bases to trimming and J lost 3 bases, with 15 bases between them. The CDR3 DNA sequence: TGTGCCAGCAGCCCCATAGATCGGTTCTACGAGCAGTACTTC. This sequence encodes CASSPIDRFYEQYF.

Concerning this clonotype itself: Sequence at one end of the junction differs from germline and may be a read error. The V call is TRBV29-1, the J call TRBJ2-7, with 7 bases lining up with TRBD1. This CDR3 is built from 14 residues. Per germline, CDR1 SQVTM and CDR2 ANQGSEA. The CDR3 bases are TGTAGTGTGGCCGGGACAGAAAGCTCCTACGAGCAGTACTTC. Translated: CSVAGTESSYEQYF.

Notes on this clonotype: The CDR3 carries no conserved terminal phenylalanine or tryptophan, so it likely arises from a read error. This CDR3 reads CAISEWGLAGGTNYNEQFC. The CDR3 DNA follows: TGTGCCATCAGTGAGTGGGGACTAGCGGGAGGGACGAACTACAATGAGCAGTTCTGC. The chain carries TRBV10-3 and TRBJ2-1; 16 nucleotides line up with TRBD2. The CDR3 has 19 amino acids. Germline lookup yields CDR1 ENHRY and CDR2 SYGVKD. With 1 base clipped from V and 3 bases from J, the junction kept 6 bases outside the gene matches.

Points on this clonotype: This may be a read error, as it is one base from a much larger clone. The genes are TRBV6-2 or TRBV6-3 and TRBJ2-3; 9 nucleotides match TRBD1. J gave up 2 bases and V 5 bases, and 5 bases lay outside the gene matches. The CDR3 runs 15 residues. Per germline, CDR1 MNHEY and CDR2 SVGEGT. CDR3 amino acids: CASSPRTGATDTQYF. DNA for the CDR3: TGTGCCAGCAGTCCCAGGACAGGGGCCACAGATACGCAGTATTTT.

For this clonotype: A much more abundant neighbour one base away suggests this may be a read error. V usage is TRBV6-2 or TRBV6-3 and J usage is TRBJ1-5, with TRBD1 as a possible D gene (6 bases). There are 14 residues in the CDR3. CDR1 is MNHEY, CDR2 SVGEGT, per germline. CDR3: CASRSPGDNRPQHF. CDR3 coding DNA: TGTGCCAGCAGATCCCCAGGGGACAATCGGCCCCAGCATTTT.

V gene TRBV5-4 combines with J gene TRBJ2-7; 14 nucleotides match TRBD2. Germline CDR1 SGHNT, CDR2 YYREEE (reference sequence). J was trimmed by 5 bases and V by 4 bases; bases with no gene match: 5. This CDR3 is 15 amino acids long. CDR3 DNA: TGTGCCAGCAGCCCAGGACTAGCGGGAGGCCACGAGCAGTACTTC. Its protein is CASSPGLAGGHEQYF.

There are many counts of this clonotype. V gene TRBV4-1 combines with J gene TRBJ2-1; D is unclear. The CDR3 has 14 residues. With 4 bases removed from V and 8 bases from J, the gap between germline ends came to 15 bases. Germline V CDR1 and CDR2: MGHRA, YSYEKL. CDR3 protein: CASSPVARPHEQFF. CDR3 DNA sequence: TGCGCCAGCAGCCCCGTTGCCCGGCCCCATGAGCAGTTCTTC.

This chain uses TRBV5-6 with TRBJ2-4; perhaps TRBD2 as D (5 bases). Germline V gene lookup returns CDR1 SGHDT and CDR2 YYEEEE. The V and J ends lost 5 bases and 1 base respectively, with 16 bases between them. CDR3 length: 16 residues. In DNA, the CDR3 is TGTGCCAGCAGACAAGAGGGCGCAGCGGCCAAAAACATTCAGTACTTC. This sequence encodes CASRQEGAAAKNIQYF.